This T cell receptor (beta chain) was sequenced for a study of neurological immune-mediated disorders. Findings and limits, study-wide: One related-CDR3 cluster, found by phylogenetic grouping, held repertoires of 18 of 34 multiple sclerosis patients and is a possible signature. Private repertoires in all groups were suggested, as expanded clones shared no CDR3 amino acid sequences across subjects.

From germline, CDR1 is DFQATT and CDR2 SNEGSKA (reference sequence). V lost 0 bases, J lost 5 bases, and 20 bases lay in between. The length of the CDR3 is 16 residues. This clonotype was recorded at least ten times. Its specificity is not known. TCRdb used MiXCR to reprocess the 5' RACE reads, holding one entry per CDR3 protein. The sample contains some 34,000 distinct CDR3 sequences, about 1.4% of which appear only once. Sequencing was performed on PBMCs. The V call is TRBV20-1, the J call TRBJ2-7, with D perhaps TRBD1 (6 bases). The receptor comes from a woman aged 25 to 39 with multiple sclerosis. The CDR3: CSARDTLGGLVHEQYF. As DNA, the CDR3 is TGCAGTGCTAGAGATACCCTAGGGGGTCTAGTACACGAGCAGTACTTC.